The TCR beta chain under discussion was sequenced for a study of blood T cell repertoires in COVID-19. Whole-study context: T cells, B-cell-depleted T cells, or PBMCs provided the cDNA or gDNA that served as material.

Profiling relied on immunoSEQ multiplex PCR, and the TCRdb table lists in-frame clones only, not all of them. The sample lists 85,000 to 90,000 clones; around 86% were seen once. Germline V gene data show CDR1 as MGHRA and CDR2 as YSYEKL. V gave up 3 bases and J gave up 8 bases; unmatched junction bases: 8. This CDR3 is built from 14 residues. The receptor was derived from a woman older than 75 with active or convalescent COVID-19. The rearrangement links TRBV4-1 to TRBJ2-3, with TRBD2 matching over 7 bases. Material: peripheral blood. CDR3 DNA: TGCGCCAGCAGCCATCAAGGGGAGGGCTCTACGCAGTATTTT. This encodes CASSHQGEGSTQYF.